This T cell receptor (beta chain) comes out of a study of technical replicates of blood from several donors. CDR3 length: 16 amino acids. V shed 4 bases and J shed 4 bases, with 18 bases lying between them. Germline-derived CDR1 and CDR2 are MGHRA and YSYEKL. Assay used: immunoSEQ multiplex PCR; TCRdb lists only in-frame clones, some missing. The data hold 90,000 to 100,000 clones, with about 94% observed a single time. This clone was picked up one time. The genes are TRBV4-1 and TRBJ2-3, with D possibly matching TRBD1 (5 bases). The material sequenced was T cells isolated from PBMCs. The sequence was collected from a human donor in good health. The CDR3 sequence: CASSLPGPLEADTQYF. CDR3 nucleotide sequence: TGCGCCAGCAGCCTACCAGGGCCTCTTGAAGCAGATACGCAGTATTTT.